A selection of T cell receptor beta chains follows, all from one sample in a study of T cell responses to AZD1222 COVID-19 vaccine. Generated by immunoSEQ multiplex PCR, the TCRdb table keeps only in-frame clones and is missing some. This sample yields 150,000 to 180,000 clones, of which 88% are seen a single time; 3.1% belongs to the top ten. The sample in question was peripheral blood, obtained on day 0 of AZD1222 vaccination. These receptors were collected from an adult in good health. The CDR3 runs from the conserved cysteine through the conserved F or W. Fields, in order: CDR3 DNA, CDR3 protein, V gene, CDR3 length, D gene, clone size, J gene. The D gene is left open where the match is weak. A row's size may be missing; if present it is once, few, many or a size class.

CDR3nt: TGTGCCAGCAGCCGAGCCCTCGGCTACACCTTC
CDR3aa: CASSRALGYTF
v_gene: TRBV6-5
len: 11
d_gene: .
abundance: .
j_gene: TRBJ1-2

CDR3nt: TGTGCCAGCAGTTCACCGGCGACAGGGGATGAAAAACTGTTTTTT
CDR3aa: CASSSPATGDEKLFF
v_gene: TRBV28
len: 15
d_gene: TRBD1
abundance: .
j_gene: TRBJ1-4

CDR3nt: TGCGCCAGCAGCCCTCAACGGACGGATTATGGCTACACCTTC
CDR3aa: CASSPQRTDYGYTF
v_gene: TRBV5-1
len: 14
d_gene: .
abundance: .
j_gene: TRBJ1-2

CDR3nt: TGTGCCAGCAGCTTAGCCAGGGGAAATACGTATGGCTACACCTTC
CDR3aa: CASSLARGNTYGYTF
v_gene: TRBV7-9
len: 15
d_gene: .
abundance: few
j_gene: TRBJ1-2

CDR3nt: TGTGCCAGCAGCGCGGACAGCCAGAATTCACCCCTCCACTTT
CDR3aa: CASSADSQNSPLHF
v_gene: TRBV9
len: 14
d_gene: .
abundance: once
j_gene: TRBJ1-6

CDR3nt: TGTGCCAGCTCACCATGGCGGGGGGCATCATCCTATAATTCACCCCTCCACTTT
CDR3aa: CASSPWRGASSYNSPLHF
v_gene: TRBV18
len: 18
d_gene: .
abundance: .
j_gene: TRBJ1-6

CDR3nt: TGTGCCAGCAGCCAAGATCGGGGGGACAAAGCTTTCTTT
CDR3aa: CASSQDRGDKAFF
v_gene: TRBV14
len: 13
d_gene: .
abundance: .
j_gene: TRBJ1-1

CDR3nt: TGTGCCAGCAGTGAAAGGAGGGGGGCAGGGACGAATGAAAAACTGTTTTTT
CDR3aa: CASSERRGAGTNEKLFF
v_gene: TRBV6-1
len: 17
d_gene: .
abundance: few
j_gene: TRBJ1-4

CDR3nt: TGTGCCAGCAGCCATAGGGACAGGGGGGATGGCTACACCTTC
CDR3aa: CASSHRDRGDGYTF
v_gene: TRBV3-1/TRBV3-2
len: 14
d_gene: TRBD1
abundance: .
j_gene: TRBJ1-2

CDR3nt: TGTGCCAGCCGCGGAGGGCAAAGCAATCAGCCCCAGCATTTT
CDR3aa: CASRGGQSNQPQHF
v_gene: TRBV28
len: 14
d_gene: .
abundance: .
j_gene: TRBJ1-5

CDR3nt: TGCAGCGTTGAGGGGGCAACGAACACTGAAGCTTTCTTT
CDR3aa: CSVEGATNTEAFF
v_gene: TRBV29-1
len: 13
d_gene: .
abundance: .
j_gene: TRBJ1-1

CDR3nt: TGTGCCAGCAGCTTAGGGAGCACAGATACGCAGTATTTT
CDR3aa: CASSLGSTDTQYF
v_gene: TRBV7-8
len: 13
d_gene: .
abundance: .
j_gene: TRBJ2-3

CDR3nt: TGCGCCAGCAGCGTGACAGGTGGGTCCTACAATGAGCAGTTCTTC
CDR3aa: CASSVTGGSYNEQFF
v_gene: TRBV5-1
len: 15
d_gene: .
abundance: .
j_gene: TRBJ2-1

CDR3nt: TGTGCCAGCAGTGATTCAGCCATCTATGGCTACACCTTC
CDR3aa: CASSDSAIYGYTF
v_gene: TRBV25-1
len: 13
d_gene: .
abundance: .
j_gene: TRBJ1-2

CDR3nt: TGTGCCATCAGTGAGCCGGGACAGGGGGAGTACGAGCAGTACTTC
CDR3aa: CAISEPGQGEYEQYF
v_gene: TRBV10-3
len: 15
d_gene: TRBD1
abundance: .
j_gene: TRBJ2-7

CDR3nt: TGCAGCCCAATGGGGGGTGGCTACACCTTC
CDR3aa: CSPMGGGYTF
v_gene: TRBV20-1
len: 10
d_gene: .
abundance: .
j_gene: TRBJ1-2

CDR3nt: TGTGCCAGCAGCCGTCGGGCCCAGACTGAAGCTTTCTTT
CDR3aa: CASSRRAQTEAFF
v_gene: TRBV14
len: 13
d_gene: .
abundance: .
j_gene: TRBJ1-1

CDR3nt: TGTGCCAGCAGCCAAGGCGGGGGGCCCTTCAATGAGCAGTTCTTC
CDR3aa: CASSQGGGPFNEQFF
v_gene: TRBV3-1/TRBV3-2
len: 15
d_gene: TRBD2
abundance: .
j_gene: TRBJ2-1

CDR3nt: TGTGCCGGGGGGAATCAGGTAAACACTGAAGCTTTCTTT
CDR3aa: CAGGNQVNTEAFF
v_gene: TRBV7-9
len: 13
d_gene: .
abundance: once
j_gene: TRBJ1-1

CDR3nt: TGTGCCAGCAGTTCACAGGGGGGATACTACAATGAGCAGTTCTTC
CDR3aa: CASSSQGGYYNEQFF
v_gene: TRBV3-1/TRBV3-2
len: 15
d_gene: TRBD1
abundance: .
j_gene: TRBJ2-1

CDR3nt: TGTGCCAGCTCATCTCAGAACACTGAAGCTTTCTTT
CDR3aa: CASSSQNTEAFF
v_gene: TRBV18
len: 12
d_gene: .
abundance: .
j_gene: TRBJ1-1

CDR3nt: TGTGCCAGCCTAAGCGGAGGGGTGGAAGCTTTCTTT
CDR3aa: CASLSGGVEAFF
v_gene: TRBV6-5
len: 12
d_gene: .
abundance: .
j_gene: TRBJ1-1

CDR3nt: TGTGCCAGCACTCTACGGGGTAGCCAGGGGGAGACCCAGTACTTC
CDR3aa: CASTLRGSQGETQYF
v_gene: TRBV13
len: 15
d_gene: .
abundance: .
j_gene: TRBJ2-5

CDR3nt: TGCAGCGTTGTCGGACAGGGAGGGGAAAAACTGTTTTTT
CDR3aa: CSVVGQGGEKLFF
v_gene: TRBV29-1
len: 13
d_gene: TRBD1
abundance: once
j_gene: TRBJ1-4

CDR3nt: TGTGCCAGCAGCTCGCCACCCGGGACAGGCGCGGGTGGCTACACCTTC
CDR3aa: CASSSPPGTGAGGYTF
v_gene: TRBV5-6
len: 16
d_gene: TRBD1
abundance: .
j_gene: TRBJ1-2

CDR3nt: TGTGCCATCAGTGATAAGACACCCAACACCGGGGAGCTGTTTTTT
CDR3aa: CAISDKTPNTGELFF
v_gene: TRBV10-3
len: 15
d_gene: .
abundance: .
j_gene: TRBJ2-2

CDR3nt: TGTGCCAGTAGTATAGGACAGGGCCGCACAGATACGCAGTATTTT
CDR3aa: CASSIGQGRTDTQYF
v_gene: TRBV19
len: 15
d_gene: TRBD1
abundance: .
j_gene: TRBJ2-3

CDR3nt: TGTGCCAGCCGTGCGGGACTAGCGGGGGAGTACGAGCAGTACTTC
CDR3aa: CASRAGLAGEYEQYF
v_gene: TRBV7-2
len: 15
d_gene: TRBD2
abundance: once
j_gene: TRBJ2-7

CDR3nt: TGTGCCAGCAGCCTCGTTTATAGCGGGGAGGGGTTTGAAGCTTTCTTT
CDR3aa: CASSLVYSGEGFEAFF
v_gene: TRBV5-4
len: 16
d_gene: .
abundance: .
j_gene: TRBJ1-1

CDR3nt: TGCGCCAGCAGCTTTGACAGGGGTGACACCGGGGAGCTGTTTTTT
CDR3aa: CASSFDRGDTGELFF
v_gene: TRBV5-1
len: 15
d_gene: TRBD1
abundance: few
j_gene: TRBJ2-2

CDR3nt: TGTGCCAGCAGCTTAGAAGCCTCTACCCCTAATCAGCCCCAGCATTTT
CDR3aa: CASSLEASTPNQPQHF
v_gene: TRBV7-8
len: 16
d_gene: .
abundance: .
j_gene: TRBJ1-5

CDR3nt: TGTGCCAGCAGCCCCTATGAGACCGGGGAGCTGTTTTTT
CDR3aa: CASSPYETGELFF
v_gene: TRBV3-1/TRBV3-2
len: 13
d_gene: .
abundance: .
j_gene: TRBJ2-2

CDR3nt: TGTGCCATCCGGGGGGGGGACGAGCAGTACTTC
CDR3aa: CAIRGGDEQYF
v_gene: TRBV10-3
len: 11
d_gene: TRBD2
abundance: .
j_gene: TRBJ2-7

CDR3nt: TGCGCCAGCAGCTTGTTCTCGGTGAACACCGGGGAGCTGTTTTTT
CDR3aa: CASSLFSVNTGELFF
v_gene: TRBV5-1
len: 15
d_gene: .
abundance: few
j_gene: TRBJ2-2

CDR3nt: TGTGCCAGCAGTTACCCGGGCAATCAGCCCCAGCATTTT
CDR3aa: CASSYPGNQPQHF
v_gene: TRBV6-6
len: 13
d_gene: .
abundance: .
j_gene: TRBJ1-5

CDR3nt: TGTGCCATCAGTGAGGGCCAAGCTGGCTACACCTTC
CDR3aa: CAISEGQAGYTF
v_gene: TRBV10-3
len: 12
d_gene: .
abundance: .
j_gene: TRBJ1-2

CDR3nt: TGTGCCTCACGGAGGGGCAACACTGAAGCTTTCTTT
CDR3aa: CASRRGNTEAFF
v_gene: TRBV6-5
len: 12
d_gene: .
abundance: .
j_gene: TRBJ1-1

CDR3nt: TGTGCCAGCAGCTACTCAGGGGGCCCCCAAGAGACCCAGTACTTC
CDR3aa: CASSYSGGPQETQYF
v_gene: TRBV7-2
len: 15
d_gene: TRBD1
abundance: .
j_gene: TRBJ2-5

CDR3nt: TGCGCCAGCAGCCTCCGGGACACCTCAACTAATGAAAAACTGTTTTTT
CDR3aa: CASSLRDTSTNEKLFF
v_gene: TRBV4-1
len: 16
d_gene: .
abundance: .
j_gene: TRBJ1-4

CDR3nt: TGTGCCAGCAGCTTAGGGTTACAAGAGACCCAGTACTTC
CDR3aa: CASSLGLQETQYF
v_gene: TRBV7-3
len: 13
d_gene: .
abundance: .
j_gene: TRBJ2-5

CDR3nt: .
CDR3aa: CASRAGGTPGSCFF
v_gene: TRBV28
len: 14
d_gene: .
abundance: .
j_gene: TRBJ2-2

CDR3nt: TGTGCCAGCAGTTTATCGGGACTACGCACAGATACGCAGTATTTT
CDR3aa: CASSLSGLRTDTQYF
v_gene: TRBV27
len: 15
d_gene: TRBD2
abundance: .
j_gene: TRBJ2-3

CDR3nt: TGTGCCAGCTCACCCGGGACAGGGGAGGCCACCGGGGAGCTGTTTTTT
CDR3aa: CASSPGTGEATGELFF
v_gene: TRBV18
len: 16
d_gene: TRBD1
abundance: .
j_gene: TRBJ2-2

CDR3nt: TGTGCCAGCAGCACCTACGAGGCAGGACATGGCTACACCTTC
CDR3aa: CASSTYEAGHGYTF
v_gene: TRBV5-4
len: 14
d_gene: .
abundance: .
j_gene: TRBJ1-2

CDR3nt: TGTGCCAGCTCACCCGGGGATCAGCCCCAGCATTTT
CDR3aa: CASSPGDQPQHF
v_gene: TRBV18
len: 12
d_gene: .
abundance: .
j_gene: TRBJ1-5

CDR3nt: TGTGCCAGCAGTGTAAGGAGTAATGAAAAACTGTTTTTT
CDR3aa: CASSVRSNEKLFF
v_gene: TRBV2
len: 13
d_gene: .
abundance: .
j_gene: TRBJ1-4

CDR3nt: TGTGCCAGCAGCGGGGGATCTAGCACAGATACGCAGTATTTT
CDR3aa: CASSGGSSTDTQYF
v_gene: TRBV7-9
len: 14
d_gene: .
abundance: .
j_gene: TRBJ2-3

CDR3nt: TGCGCCAGCAGCGAGTACGGGACACCTAACTATGGCTACACCTTC
CDR3aa: CASSEYGTPNYGYTF
v_gene: TRBV5-1
len: 15
d_gene: .
abundance: .
j_gene: TRBJ1-2